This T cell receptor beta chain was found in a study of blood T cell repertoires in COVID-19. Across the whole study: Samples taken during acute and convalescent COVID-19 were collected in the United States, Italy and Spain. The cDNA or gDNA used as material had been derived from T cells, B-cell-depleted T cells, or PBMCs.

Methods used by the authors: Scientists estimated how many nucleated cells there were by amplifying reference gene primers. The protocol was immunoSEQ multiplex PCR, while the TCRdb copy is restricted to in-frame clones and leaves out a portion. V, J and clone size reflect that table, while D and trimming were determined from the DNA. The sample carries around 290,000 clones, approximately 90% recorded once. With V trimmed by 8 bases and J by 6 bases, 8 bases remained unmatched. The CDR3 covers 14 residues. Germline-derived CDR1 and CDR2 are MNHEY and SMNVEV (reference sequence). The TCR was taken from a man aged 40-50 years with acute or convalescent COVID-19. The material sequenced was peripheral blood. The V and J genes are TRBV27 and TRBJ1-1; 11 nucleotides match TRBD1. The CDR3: CASGRDRGMAEAFF. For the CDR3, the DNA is TGTGCCAGCGGGAGGGACAGGGGGATGGCTGAAGCTTTCTTT.